This T cell receptor (beta chain) was observed in a study of radiation and T cells in renal cell carcinoma. Study overall: Nephrectomy followed 15 Gy stereotactic body radiation by 4 weeks.

Points from the study as a whole: In blood, top tumor clones expanded by 2 weeks, shrinking by 4.

Time point specified: blood 2 weeks post-SBRT. The treatment: 15 Gy SBRT to primary tumor, nephrectomy 4 weeks later. The patient's renal cell carcinoma had clear cell pathology. Method: immunoSEQ multiplex PCR; TCRdb's copy keeps in-frame clones and lacks some. The data contain about 120,000 clones, around 85% of them singletons. On this clone: Its antigen is as yet unknown.

V lost 5 bases to trimming and J lost 1 base, with 17 bases between them. The CDR3 totals 16 residues. Looked up from germline, CDR1 is MDHEN and CDR2 is SYDVKM. Here the sequenced sample was blood, taken from a patient whose treatment included radiotherapy and nephrectomy. This sequence was found in a man aged 45-65 years with renal cell carcinoma. The J gene is TRBJ2-5, the V gene TRBV28; D gene ambiguous. CDR3 DNA: TGTGCCAGCAGTCCGGATGGAGCACATGTCCAAGAGACCCAGTACTTC. It translates to CASSPDGAHVQETQYF.